This entry lists 31 T cell receptor beta chains sequenced from one sample in a study of cytomegalovirus exposure and HLA in healthy donors. Amplification used 60 Vbeta primers and 13 Jbeta primers. The table came from immunoSEQ multiplex PCR; TCRdb's copy has only in-frame clones and leaves some out. The sample holds about 130,000 clones, 80% seen once. Sample: PBMCs. The receptors were gathered from a female donor in good health and CMV-seronegative.

This chain links TRBV14 with TRBJ2-3; maybe TRBD2 (6 bases). The CDR3 contains 15 residues. Trimming removed 2 bases at V and 0 bases at J, with 9 bases between. The germline CDR1 and CDR2 sequences are SGHDN and FVKESK. CDR3 amino acids: CASSQIGGSTDTQYF. As DNA, the CDR3 is TGTGCCAGCAGCCAAATCGGAGGGAGCACAGATACGCAGTATTTT.

This chain connects TRBV5-4 to TRBJ2-7; 8 nucleotides line up with TRBD2. CDR1 and CDR2 from the germline V gene are SGHNT and YYREEE (reference sequence). CDR3 length: 16 residues. V was pared by 0 bases and J by 5 bases, with 10 bases of the junction left unmatched. The CDR3 sequence is CASSLEVWREADEQYF. The CDR3 DNA is TGTGCCAGCAGCTTGGAGGTTTGGCGGGAGGCAGACGAGCAGTACTTC.

V gene TRBV5-8 combines with J gene TRBJ2-7, with D possibly matching TRBD1 (5 bases). The length of the CDR3 is 13 residues. Trimming took 0 bases from V and 4 from J, leaving 8 bases between them. CDR1 and CDR2 (germline): SGHTS, YDEGEE. The CDR3: CASSLDYRYEQYF. The CDR3 DNA is TGTGCCAGCAGCTTGGACTACAGGTACGAGCAGTACTTC.

V gene TRBV5-6 combines with J gene TRBJ2-7, with 7 bases fitting TRBD2. The CDR3 totals 14 residues. In germline, CDR1 is SGHDT, CDR2 YYEEEE. The V and J ends lost 4 bases and 2 bases, in that order; junction bases with no gene match: 6. CDR3 amino acids: CASSPLGGTYEQYF. DNA of the CDR3: TGTGCCAGCAGCCCCCTGGGGGGGACCTACGAGCAGTACTTC.

The chain is built from TRBV2 and TRBJ2-3; 9 bases line up with TRBD2. CDR1 SNHLY and CDR2 FYNNEI come from the germline V gene. The CDR3 is 15 amino acids. Germline trimming cut 2 bases from V and 2 bases from J; bases unmatched to any gene: 2. This CDR3 reads CASSELAGNTDTQYF. DNA for the CDR3: TGTGCCAGCAGTGAACTAGCGGGGAACACAGATACGCAGTATTTT.

The V and J genes are TRBV28 and TRBJ2-7; no clear D gene. Germline CDR1 is MDHEN and CDR2 is SYDVKM. V was trimmed by 5 bases and J by 4 bases, leaving 12 bases between them. The CDR3 has 13 residues. In nucleotides, the CDR3 is TGTGCCAGCAGTGAGACTCGGCCGTACGAGCAGTACTTC. Amino acids: CASSETRPYEQYF.

The chain employs TRBV7-9 and TRBJ2-2; tentative D call: TRBD2 (5 bases). With 3 bases removed from V and 3 bases from J, the gap between germline ends came to 11 bases. The CDR3 has 15 amino acids. The germline CDR1 and CDR2 sequences are SEHNR and FQNEAQ (reference sequence). The CDR3 sequence is CASSFVRGHTGELFF. CDR3 coding DNA: TGTGCCAGCAGCTTCGTACGGGGTCACACCGGGGAGCTGTTTTTT.

With regard to this clone: One end of the junction fails to match germline, which may point to a read error. The gene calls are TRBV7-9 and TRBJ1-1; no firm D call. Germline V gives CDR1 SEHNR, CDR2 FQNEAQ (reference sequence). The CDR3 sequence is 13 residues long. The CDR3 DNA sequence: TGTTCCAGCAGCTTAGCGGCGGACACTGAAGCTTTCTTT. Protein product: CSSSLAADTEAFF.

The V gene is TRBV7-3, the J gene TRBJ2-3; 10 bases match TRBD1. The CDR3 extends over 16 amino acids. V lost 5 bases and J lost 4; bases outside the gene matches: 9. The germline CDR1 and CDR2 sequences are SGHTA and FQGTGA. CDR3 amino acids: CASSRLGQGVSDTQYF. The CDR3 DNA is TGTGCCAGCAGCAGGCTCGGACAGGGGGTTTCAGATACGCAGTATTTT.

The J gene is TRBJ2-7, the V gene TRBV28; 11 bases agree with TRBD2. This CDR3 is built from 15 residues. The V gene end was trimmed by 2 bases and the J gene end by 4 bases; junction bases not matched to a gene: 4. From germline, CDR1 is MDHEN and CDR2 SYDVKM. This CDR3 is CASSLGSSGRYEQYF. The DNA of the CDR3 is TGTGCCAGCAGTTTAGGGTCTAGCGGGAGGTACGAGCAGTACTTC.

V gene TRBV5-4 combines with J gene TRBJ2-3; a possible D gene is TRBD2 (6 bases). Looked up from germline, CDR1 is SGHNT and CDR2 is YYREEE (reference sequence). V was trimmed by 7 bases and J by 4 bases, leaving 13 bases between them. The CDR3 is 13 amino acids. In nucleotides, the CDR3 is TGTGCCAGCTGGAGGGGTTCGGCAGATACGCAGTATTTT. Translating gives CASWRGSADTQYF.

The rearrangement links TRBV2 to TRBJ1-6; D not certain. Germline values: CDR1 SNHLY, CDR2 FYNNEI. The CDR3 contains 16 residues. V dropped 7 bases and J dropped 0 bases, with 13 bases sitting between them. The CDR3: CASTRTKSSYNSPLHF. The CDR3 DNA is TGTGCCAGCACCCGAACGAAGAGCTCCTATAATTCACCCCTCCACTTT.

The J gene is TRBJ2-3, the V gene TRBV5-8, with D perhaps matching TRBD1 (5 bases). V dropped 4 bases and J dropped 3 bases, with 12 bases sitting between them. The CDR3 extends over 14 amino acids. In germline, CDR1 is SGHTS, CDR2 YDEGEE. CDR3 nucleotides: TGTGCCAGCAGCCCGCGCAGGGTGACAGATACGCAGTATTTT. It codes for CASSPRRVTDTQYF.

The chain combines TRBV5-1 with TRBJ1-3, with D unclear. The germline V gene has CDR1 SGHRS and CDR2 YFSETQ. The CDR3 is 16 residues long. V was pared by 3 bases and J by 4 bases, with 17 bases between. As DNA, the CDR3 is TGCGCCAGCAGCTCCCGGGTGACTGGTTACGGAAACACCATATATTTT. Translated, it gives CASSSRVTGYGNTIYF. The variable domain in full, completed from reference TRBV5-1 and TRBJ1-3, reads KAGVTQTPRYLIKTRGQQVTLSCSPISGHRSVSWYQQTPGQGLQFLFEYFSETQRNKGNFPGRFSGRQFSNSRSEMNVSTLELGDSALYLCASSSRVTGYGNTIYFGEGSWLTVV.

The V gene is TRBV15, the J gene TRBJ1-1; TRBD1 matches 7 bases. CDR3 length: 16 amino acids. V shed 1 base and J 4 bases; nucleotides not matched to a gene: 9. Per germline, CDR1 LNHNV and CDR2 YYDKDF (reference sequence). CDR3 loop: CATSRGDSPGGTEAFF. The CDR3 DNA reads TGTGCCACCAGCAGAGGGGACAGCCCAGGTGGCACTGAAGCTTTCTTT.

V and J are TRBV28 and TRBJ2-3; 13 positions agree with TRBD2. The CDR3 is 17 residues long. Germline lookup yields CDR1 MDHEN and CDR2 SYDVKM. V shed 8 bases, J shed 2 bases, and the junction held 10 bases outside the gene matches. The CDR3 DNA reads TGTGCCAGCCCCCCCGCCGGGACTAGCGGGAACACAGATACGCAGTATTTT. This encodes CASPPAGTSGNTDTQYF.

The rearrangement joins TRBV6-1 to TRBJ1-2, with 10 bases matching TRBD1. Unmatched junction bases numbered 4, after V lost 4 bases and J lost 8 bases. The CDR3 spans 13 residues. Germline V gene sequence: CDR1 MNHNS, CDR2 SASEGT. CDR3 protein: CASSVDRGRGYTF. In nucleotides, the CDR3 is TGTGCCAGCAGTGTGGACAGGGGGAGAGGCTACACCTTC.

J is TRBJ1-5 and V is TRBV28, with a possible D match to TRBD1 (6 bases). The CDR3 sequence is 16 residues long. The germline CDR1 and CDR2 sequences are MDHEN and SYDVKM. V lost 4 bases, J lost 3 bases, and 16 bases lay in between. The CDR3 loop reads CASSSSWGQVNQPQHF. The CDR3 DNA reads TGTGCCAGCAGTTCGTCATGGGGGCAGGTCAATCAGCCCCAGCATTTT.

The gene calls are TRBV5-6 and TRBJ2-5; D is ambiguous. V was pared by 0 bases and J by 3 bases, with 9 bases between. Per the germline V gene, CDR1 is SGHDT and CDR2 is YYEEEE. CDR3 length equals 14 residues. The CDR3 DNA sequence: TGTGCCAGCAGCTTGGGTCATTCAGAAGAGACCCAGTACTTC. It encodes CASSLGHSEETQYF.

The CDR3 reads CASSPHRDTDTQYF. For the CDR3, the DNA is TGTGCCAGCAGCCCGCACCGGGACACAGATACGCAGTATTTT. The J gene is TRBJ2-3, the V gene TRBV7-2, with D possibly TRBD2 on 5 matching bases. Looked up from germline, CDR1 is SGHTA and CDR2 is FQGNSA. The CDR3 totals 14 residues. V was pared by 5 bases and J by 2 bases, with 11 bases between.

This sequence joins TRBV30 and TRBJ1-3; D unresolved. The CDR3 runs to 15 residues. In germline, CDR1 is GTSNPN, CDR2 SVGIG (reference sequence). Deletions cut 2 bases from V and 2 bases from J, with 13 bases between. The CDR3 reads CAWSWAPQAGNTIYF. The CDR3 DNA is TGTGCCTGGAGTTGGGCCCCCCAGGCTGGAAACACCATATATTTT.

The V and J genes are TRBV6-5 and TRBJ1-1; D is uncertain. This CDR3 contains 11 residues. CDR1 is MNHEY, CDR2 SVGAGI, per germline. V was shortened by 2 bases and J by 6 bases, with 4 bases between the two germline ends. This CDR3 reads CASSYQSEAFF. The CDR3 bases are TGTGCCAGCAGTTACCAATCTGAAGCTTTCTTT.

The J gene is TRBJ2-6, the V gene TRBV25-1, with D possibly TRBD1 on 6 matching bases. CDR1 is MGHDK and CDR2 is SYGVNS in the germline V gene. This CDR3 is built from 17 residues. V lost 2 bases and J 2 bases, leaving 13 bases between the germline ends. The CDR3 nucleotides read TGTGCCAGCAGTGAACCGGGACACAGTCCTGGGGCCAACGTCCTGACTTTC. It specifies CASSEPGHSPGANVLTF.

The genes are TRBV19 and TRBJ2-7; D may be TRBD1 (5 bases). The CDR3 covers 16 residues. The germline V gene encodes CDR1 LNHDA and CDR2 SQIVND (reference sequence). The V end was cut by 1 base, the J end by 0 bases, with 13 bases between. DNA for the CDR3: TGTGCCAGTAGTATAGGGGGCATGACCCTCTCCTACGAGCAGTACTTC. Translated, it gives CASSIGGMTLSYEQYF.

The chain recombines TRBV23-1 with TRBJ2-1; D is possibly TRBD1 (5 bases). TRBV23-1 is an open reading frame, and its role is uncertain. The CDR3 loop spans 20 amino acids. Between the trimmed V and J ends, which lost 3 bases and 0 bases, there was a span of 24 bases. In nucleotides, the CDR3 is TGCGCCAGCAGTCACCCATTGCCGCCAATCGGACATAGCTCCTACAATGAGCAGTTCTTC. Amino acids: CASSHPLPPIGHSSYNEQFF.

This clone was counted only a few times. The chain carries TRBV7-6 and TRBJ1-4; D gene unclear. Deletions cut 5 bases from V and 4 bases from J, with 14 bases between. Germline V gene sequence: CDR1 SGHVS, CDR2 FNYEAQ. The CDR3 sequence is 15 residues long. CDR3 DNA: TGTGCCAGCAGCCAAGACTGGCAGCGTAATGAAAAACTGTTTTTT. It yields the protein CASSQDWQRNEKLFF.

The chain has TRBV2 and TRBJ1-6, with 7 bases matching TRBD1. CDR3 length: 14 amino acids. The V segment lost 6 bases and the J segment 10 bases; nucleotides outside the gene matches: 9. The germline gives CDR1 SNHLY, CDR2 FYNNEI. This CDR3 reads CASSRDRVRSPLHF. CDR3 DNA sequence: TGTGCCAGCAGCCGAGACAGGGTGCGATCACCCCTCCACTTT.

This chain links TRBV2 with TRBJ1-2, with D possibly matching TRBD1 (5 bases). The CDR3 has 12 residues. V lost 6 bases and J lost 3, with 8 bases in between. The germline V gene encodes CDR1 SNHLY and CDR2 FYNNEI. The DNA of the CDR3 is TGTGCCAGCAGGGGGCTCGACTATGGCTACACCTTC. This translates into CASRGLDYGYTF.

The sample holds a few counts of this clone. The CDR3 sequence is CASSPAGEGEKLFF. Written as DNA, the CDR3 is TGTGCCAGCTCACCAGCAGGGGAAGGCGAAAAACTGTTTTTT. The chain joins TRBV18 to TRBJ1-4; TRBD1 is a possible D gene (6 bases). The CDR3 contains 14 residues. V lost 2 bases, J lost 8 bases, and 12 bases lay in between. From germline, CDR1 is KGHSH and CDR2 LQKENI.

The chain has TRBV6-5 and TRBJ1-1; D gene unclear. Looked up from germline, CDR1 is MNHEY and CDR2 is SVGAGI. Deletions cut 2 bases from V and 4 bases from J, with 14 bases between. CDR3 length: 15 amino acids. CDR3 residues: CASSYGRARGTEAFF. In DNA, the CDR3 is TGTGCCAGCAGTTACGGGAGGGCGCGGGGCACTGAAGCTTTCTTT.

This clone showed up just once. The chain is built from TRBV7-9 and TRBJ2-3, with TRBD1 matching over 7 bases. Trimming removed 5 bases from V and 2 bases from J; junction bases left unmatched: 13. CDR3 length: 17 residues. Germline CDR1 SEHNR, CDR2 FQNEAQ (reference sequence). CDR3 region: CASSRALRGQFTDTQYF. In DNA, the CDR3 is TGTGCCAGCAGCCGAGCCCTGAGGGGACAGTTCACAGATACGCAGTATTTT.